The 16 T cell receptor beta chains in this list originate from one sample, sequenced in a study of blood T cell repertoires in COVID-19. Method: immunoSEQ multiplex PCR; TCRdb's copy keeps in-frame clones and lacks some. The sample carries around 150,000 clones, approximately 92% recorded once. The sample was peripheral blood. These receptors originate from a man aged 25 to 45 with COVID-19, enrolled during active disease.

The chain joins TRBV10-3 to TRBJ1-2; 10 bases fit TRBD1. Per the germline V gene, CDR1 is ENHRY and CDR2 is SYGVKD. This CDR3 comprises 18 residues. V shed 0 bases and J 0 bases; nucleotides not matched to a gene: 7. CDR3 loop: CAISESRTGGNSNYGYTF. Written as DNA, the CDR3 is TGTGCCATCAGTGAGTCGAGGACAGGGGGGAACTCTAACTATGGCTACACCTTC.

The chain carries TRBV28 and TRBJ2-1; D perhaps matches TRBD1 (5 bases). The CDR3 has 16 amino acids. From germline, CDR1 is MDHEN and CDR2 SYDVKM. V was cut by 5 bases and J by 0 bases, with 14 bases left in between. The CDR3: CASSLGAFSSYNEQFF. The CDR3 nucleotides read TGTGCCAGCAGTCTAGGGGCATTTAGCTCCTACAATGAGCAGTTCTTC.

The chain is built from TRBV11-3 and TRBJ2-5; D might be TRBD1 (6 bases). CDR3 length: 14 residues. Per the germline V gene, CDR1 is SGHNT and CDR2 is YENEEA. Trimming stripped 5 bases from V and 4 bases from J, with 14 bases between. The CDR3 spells CASSRGHQGETQYF. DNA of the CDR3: TGTGCCAGCAGCAGGGGACACCAAGGAGAGACCCAGTACTTC.

CDR3 in amino acids: CASSERLSPLHF. The CDR3 DNA is TGTGCCAGCAGTGAACGACTTTCACCCCTCCACTTT. The chain couples TRBV25-1 to TRBJ1-6; D unresolved. This CDR3 contains 12 residues. Germline assignment: CDR1 MGHDK and CDR2 SYGVNS. Trimming took 2 bases from V and 9 from J, leaving 5 bases between them.

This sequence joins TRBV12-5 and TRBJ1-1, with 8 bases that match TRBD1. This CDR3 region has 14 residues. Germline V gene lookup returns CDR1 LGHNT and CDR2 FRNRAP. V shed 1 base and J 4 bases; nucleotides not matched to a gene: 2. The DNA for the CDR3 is TGTGCTAGTGGTTTGGAAACAGGGGGCACTGAAGCTTTCTTT. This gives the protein CASGLETGGTEAFF.

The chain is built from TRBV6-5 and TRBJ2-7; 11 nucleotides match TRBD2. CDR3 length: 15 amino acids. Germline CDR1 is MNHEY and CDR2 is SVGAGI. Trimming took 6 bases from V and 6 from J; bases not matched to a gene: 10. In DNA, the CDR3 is TGTGCCAGCAGCGGACAACTAGCGGGAGAAGGCGAGCAGTACTTC. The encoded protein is CASSGQLAGEGEQYF.

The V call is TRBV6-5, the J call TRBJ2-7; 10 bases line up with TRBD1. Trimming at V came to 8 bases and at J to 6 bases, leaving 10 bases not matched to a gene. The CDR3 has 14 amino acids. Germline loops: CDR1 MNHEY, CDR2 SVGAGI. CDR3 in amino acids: CASLSRQGAGEQYF. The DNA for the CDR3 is TGTGCCAGCTTGTCTCGACAGGGGGCTGGCGAGCAGTACTTC.

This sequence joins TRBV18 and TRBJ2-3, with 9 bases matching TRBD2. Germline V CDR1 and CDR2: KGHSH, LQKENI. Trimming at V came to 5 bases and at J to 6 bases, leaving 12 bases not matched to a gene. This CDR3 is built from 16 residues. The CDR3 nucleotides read TGTGCCAGCTCAACGATAGCGGGAGCCGCTGCGGATACGCAGTATTTT. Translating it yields CASSTIAGAAADTQYF.

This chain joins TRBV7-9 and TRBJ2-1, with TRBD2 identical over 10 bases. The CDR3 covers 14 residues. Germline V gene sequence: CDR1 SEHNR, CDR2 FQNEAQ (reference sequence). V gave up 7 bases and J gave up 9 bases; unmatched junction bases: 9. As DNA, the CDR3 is TGTGCCAGCATTAGCGGGGGGCTTCGTGGTGAGCAGTTCTTC. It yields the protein CASISGGLRGEQFF.

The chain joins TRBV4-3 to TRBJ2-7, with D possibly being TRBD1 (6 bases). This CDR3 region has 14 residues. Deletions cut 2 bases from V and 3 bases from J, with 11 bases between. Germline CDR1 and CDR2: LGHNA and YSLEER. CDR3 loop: CASSQRTGIYEQYF. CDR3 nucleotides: TGCGCCAGCAGCCAACGCACAGGGATCTACGAGCAGTACTTC.

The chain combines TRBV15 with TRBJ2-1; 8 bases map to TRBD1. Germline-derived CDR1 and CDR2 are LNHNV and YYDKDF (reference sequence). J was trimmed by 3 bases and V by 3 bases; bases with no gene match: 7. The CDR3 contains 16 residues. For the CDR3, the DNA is TGTGCCACCAGCAGCCCGCAGGGGGCGGGCTACAATGAGCAGTTCTTC. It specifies CATSSPQGAGYNEQFF.

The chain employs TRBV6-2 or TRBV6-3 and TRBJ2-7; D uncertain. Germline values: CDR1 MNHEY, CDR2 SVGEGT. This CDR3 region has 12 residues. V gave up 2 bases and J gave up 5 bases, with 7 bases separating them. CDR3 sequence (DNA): TGTGCCAGCAGTTACCCTCGTAACGAGCAGTACTTC. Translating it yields CASSYPRNEQYF.

CDR3 nucleotide sequence: TGTGCCAGTAGGATTTCGGACAGACCGTACGAGCAGTACTTC. It specifies CASRISDRPYEQYF. This chain connects TRBV19 to TRBJ2-7; D perhaps matches TRBD1 (6 bases). The CDR3 spans 14 residues. Trimming cost V 6 bases and J 4 bases, with 16 bases left between them. Germline loops: CDR1 LNHDA, CDR2 SQIVND (reference sequence).

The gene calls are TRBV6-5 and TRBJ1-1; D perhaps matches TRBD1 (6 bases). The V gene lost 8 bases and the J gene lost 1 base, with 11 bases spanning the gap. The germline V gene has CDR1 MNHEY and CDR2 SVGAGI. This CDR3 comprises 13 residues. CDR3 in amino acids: CASRRGGNTEAFF. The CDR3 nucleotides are TGTGCCAGCCGGAGGGGGGGGAACACTGAAGCTTTCTTT.

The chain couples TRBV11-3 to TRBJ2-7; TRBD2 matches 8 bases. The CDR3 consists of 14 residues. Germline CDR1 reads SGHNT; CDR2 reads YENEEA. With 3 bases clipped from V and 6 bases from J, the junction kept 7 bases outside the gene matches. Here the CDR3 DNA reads TGTGCCAGCAGCTTTAGCGGGACTGAGGGCGAGCAGTACTTC. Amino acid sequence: CASSFSGTEGEQYF.

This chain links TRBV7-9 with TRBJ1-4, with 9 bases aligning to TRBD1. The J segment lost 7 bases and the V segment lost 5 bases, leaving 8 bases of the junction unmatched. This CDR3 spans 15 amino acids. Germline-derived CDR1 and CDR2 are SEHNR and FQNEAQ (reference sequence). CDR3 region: CASSQGQGGVEKLFF. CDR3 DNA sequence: TGTGCCAGCAGCCAGGGACAGGGAGGCGTTGAAAAACTGTTTTTT. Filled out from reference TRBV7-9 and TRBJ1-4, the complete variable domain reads DTGVSQNPRHKITKRGQNVTFRCDPISEHNRLYWYRQTLGQGPEFLTYFQNEAQLEKSRLLSDRFSAERPKGSFSTLEIQRTEQGDSAMYLCASSQGQGGVEKLFFGSGTQLSVL.